The clone carrying this T cell receptor beta chain occurred a few times. The antigen is undetermined. This sample is part of a study of a mutant IDH1 vaccine in newly diagnosed glioma. As for the study in general: Earlier treatment was radiotherapy, temozolomide, or both, with most getting both.

Sequencing used immunoSEQ multiplex PCR; TCRdb keeps in-frame clones, though not all of them. The sample lists about 82,000 clones, approximately 85% occurring once. Documented time point: week 23, last vaccination. What each vaccine dose contained was 300 ug of mutant IDH1 20-mer peptide, accompanied by topical imiquimod. V dropped 2 bases and J dropped 4; count of bases not matched to a gene: 16. In germline, CDR1 is SQVTM, CDR2 ANQGSEA. This CDR3 has 17 residues. The sample consisted of PBMCs, taken from a glioma patient whose treatment included an IDH1 peptide vaccine. The V and J genes are TRBV29-1 and TRBJ2-7; 8 bases align to TRBD2. The source is a man in his thirties or forties with glioma. Some clones in this sample may be carry-over from other donors' samples. CDR3 in DNA: TGCAGCGTTGAATTGGTCGAGAGCGAAGCGGGGGAGTACGAGCAGTACTTC. Protein sequence: CSVELVESEAGEYEQYF.